This T cell receptor beta chain was retrieved from a study of blood T cell repertoires in COVID-19. Study as a whole: The United States, Italy and Spain supplied acute and convalescent COVID-19 samples. Sources were T cells, B-cell-depleted T cells, or PBMCs; the material itself was cDNA or gDNA.

This clone turned up a few times. Other DNA sequences within the sample encode an identical CDR3. Followed over time, Seattle patients had been enrolled while infection was active. The J segment lost 1 base and the V segment lost 0 bases, leaving 5 bases of the junction unmatched. This CDR3 spans 16 amino acids. CDR1 SGHRS and CDR2 YFSETQ come from the germline V gene. In the authors' workflow: Reference gene primer amplification yielded estimated nucleated cell counts. Sequencing used immunoSEQ multiplex PCR; TCRdb keeps in-frame clones, though not all of them. V, J and clone size are taken as reported in that table, and D and trimming were inferred from the DNA itself. The table includes under 80,000 clones, under 85% detected once.

Sequencing used peripheral blood. The chain has TRBV5-1 and TRBJ2-3, with 7 bases lining up with TRBD2. This receptor was identified in a man between 60 and 75 years old with COVID-19, enrolled during active disease. CDR3 protein: CASSLGSLAGTDTQYF. The CDR3 bases are TGCGCCAGCAGCTTGGGTAGCCTAGCGGGCACAGATACGCAGTATTTT.